The sequence of this TCR beta chain was determined in a study of spatial heterogeneity in lung cancer. General observations from the study: Counts of expanded alpha and beta TCRs within tumors tracked the tumor nonsynonymous mutation count. Of the expanded TCRs, ubiquitous and regional counts tracked the counts of ubiquitous and regional nonsynonymous mutations, respectively.

MiXCR, run by TCRdb on the 5' RACE reads, gives a single entry per CDR3 protein. The profile shows 20,000 to 25,000 distinct CDR3 sequences, approximately 4.8% of them singletons. Time point: sample taken at primary tumor resection. This clonotype was seen repeatedly, ten times or more. Its specificity is unknown. Germline values: CDR1 SGHTA, CDR2 FQGNSA. This CDR3 is 17 amino acids long. With 5 bases clipped from V and 5 bases from J, the junction kept 14 bases outside the gene matches. The sequence came from a male donor with early-stage non-small cell lung cancer. The chain joins TRBV7-2 to TRBJ2-2, with 7 bases aligning to TRBD2. This specimen consisted of lung tumor tissue, obtained at surgery. The CDR3 nucleotides read TGTGCCAGCAGCAAAGTCCCCGCGGGGAGGGGTACCGGGGAGCTGTTTTTT. It is translated as CASSKVPAGRGTGELFF.